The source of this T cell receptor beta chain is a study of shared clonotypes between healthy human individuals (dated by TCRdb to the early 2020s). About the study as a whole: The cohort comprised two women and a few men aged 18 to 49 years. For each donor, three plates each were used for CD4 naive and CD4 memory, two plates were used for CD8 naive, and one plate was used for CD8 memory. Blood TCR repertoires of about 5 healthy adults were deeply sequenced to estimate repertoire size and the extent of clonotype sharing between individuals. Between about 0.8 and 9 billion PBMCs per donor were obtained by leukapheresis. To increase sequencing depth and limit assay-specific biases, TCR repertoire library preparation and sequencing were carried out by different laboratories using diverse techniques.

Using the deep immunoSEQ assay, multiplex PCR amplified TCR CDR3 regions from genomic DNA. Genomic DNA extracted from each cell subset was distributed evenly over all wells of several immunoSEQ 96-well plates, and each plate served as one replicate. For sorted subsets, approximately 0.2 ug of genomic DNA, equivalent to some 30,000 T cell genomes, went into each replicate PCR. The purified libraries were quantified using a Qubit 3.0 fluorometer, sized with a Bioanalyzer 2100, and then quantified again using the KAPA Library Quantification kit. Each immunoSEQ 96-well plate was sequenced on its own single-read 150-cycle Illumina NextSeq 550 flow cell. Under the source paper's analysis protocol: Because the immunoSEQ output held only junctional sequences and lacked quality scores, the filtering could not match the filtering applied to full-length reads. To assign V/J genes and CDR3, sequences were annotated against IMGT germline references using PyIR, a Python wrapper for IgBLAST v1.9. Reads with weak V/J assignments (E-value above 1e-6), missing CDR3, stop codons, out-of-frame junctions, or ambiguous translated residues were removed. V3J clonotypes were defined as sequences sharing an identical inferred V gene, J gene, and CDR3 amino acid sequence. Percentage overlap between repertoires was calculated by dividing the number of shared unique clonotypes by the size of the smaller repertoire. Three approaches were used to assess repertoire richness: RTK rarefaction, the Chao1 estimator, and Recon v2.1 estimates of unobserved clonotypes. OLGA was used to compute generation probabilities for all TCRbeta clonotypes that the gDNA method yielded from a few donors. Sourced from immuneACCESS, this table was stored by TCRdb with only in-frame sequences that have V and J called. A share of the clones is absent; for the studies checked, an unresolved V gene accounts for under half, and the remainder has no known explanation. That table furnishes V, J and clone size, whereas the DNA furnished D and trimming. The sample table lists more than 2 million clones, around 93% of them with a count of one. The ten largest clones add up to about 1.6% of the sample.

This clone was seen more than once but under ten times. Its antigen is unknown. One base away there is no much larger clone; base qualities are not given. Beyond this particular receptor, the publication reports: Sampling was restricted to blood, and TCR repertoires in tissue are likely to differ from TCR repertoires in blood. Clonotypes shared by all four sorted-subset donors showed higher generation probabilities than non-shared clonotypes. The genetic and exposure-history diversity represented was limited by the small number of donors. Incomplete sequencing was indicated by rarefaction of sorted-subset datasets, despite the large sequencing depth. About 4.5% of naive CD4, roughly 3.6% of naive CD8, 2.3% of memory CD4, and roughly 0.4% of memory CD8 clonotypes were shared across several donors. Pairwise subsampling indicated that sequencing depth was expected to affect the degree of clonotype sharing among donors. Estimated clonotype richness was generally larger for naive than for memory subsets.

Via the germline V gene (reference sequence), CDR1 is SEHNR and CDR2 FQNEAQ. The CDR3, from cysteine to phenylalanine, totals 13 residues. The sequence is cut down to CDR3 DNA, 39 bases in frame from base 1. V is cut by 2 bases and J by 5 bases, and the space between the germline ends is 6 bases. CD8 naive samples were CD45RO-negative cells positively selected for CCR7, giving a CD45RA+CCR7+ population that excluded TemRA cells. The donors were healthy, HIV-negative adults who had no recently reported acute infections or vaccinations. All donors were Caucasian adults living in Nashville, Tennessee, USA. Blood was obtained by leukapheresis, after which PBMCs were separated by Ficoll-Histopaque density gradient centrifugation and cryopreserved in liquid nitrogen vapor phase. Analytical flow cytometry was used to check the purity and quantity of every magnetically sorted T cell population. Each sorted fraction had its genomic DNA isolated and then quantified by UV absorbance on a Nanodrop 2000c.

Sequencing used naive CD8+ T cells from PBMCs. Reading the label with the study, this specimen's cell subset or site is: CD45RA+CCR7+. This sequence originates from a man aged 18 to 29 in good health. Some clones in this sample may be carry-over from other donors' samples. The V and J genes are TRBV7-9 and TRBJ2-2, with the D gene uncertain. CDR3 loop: CASSLKETGELFF. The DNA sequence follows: TGTGCCAGCAGCTTAAAAGAGACCGGGGAGCTGTTTTTT.